This T cell receptor beta chain derives from a study of T cells in Graves' hyperthyroidism and ophthalmopathy. Amplified regions were TCR beta CDR3 sequences from RNA transcripts. First-round RT-PCR targeting the TCR CDR3 was performed with the HTBI primer set. MiXCR, run by TCRdb on the multiplex PCR reads, gives a single entry per CDR3 protein. Among 500,000 or so distinct CDR3 sequences listed, approximately 17% were seen once. Study-wide points: Most clonotypes expanded in thyroid above 0.001 were likewise present in blood.

It was uncontrolled infection, other autoimmune disease, pregnancy or lactation that excluded patients. This clonotype has at least ten counts. Its antigen remains unknown. V was shortened by 2 bases and J by 8 bases, with 15 bases between the two germline ends. CDR1 is SEHNR, CDR2 FQNEAQ, per germline (reference sequence). There are 15 residues in the CDR3. The V and J genes are TRBV7-9 and TRBJ1-4; TRBD1 might be the D (5 bases). The clonotype comes from a woman aged 18-29 years with Graves' ophthalmopathy. The sequencing sample was made of blood. CDR3 sequence reads: CASSLPSGTGEKLFF. As DNA, the CDR3 is TGTGCCAGCAGCTTACCATCGGGGACGGGCGAAAAACTGTTTTTT.